Listed here is a single T cell receptor (beta chain). These data are taken from a study of control samples from healthy donors and cancer patients. Trimming took 2 bases from V and 1 from J, leaving 8 bases between them. The CDR3 is made up of 14 amino acids. Germline-derived CDR1 and CDR2 are MNHEY and SMNVEV (reference sequence). Profiled with immunoSEQ multiplex PCR; TCRdb holds only in-frame clones, not every one. The table records about 100,000 clones, 85% of them present only once. The sample taken for sequencing was blood. This chain uses TRBV27 with TRBJ1-1, with no clear D. This clonotype was obtained from a man between 25 and 39 years old in good health. The CDR3 is CASSLSAENTEAFF. CDR3 nucleotides: TGTGCCAGCAGTTTAAGCGCAGAGAACACTGAAGCTTTCTTT.